These 26 T cell receptor beta chains share one sample of origin, sequenced in a study of blood T cell repertoires in COVID-19. Assay: immunoSEQ multiplex PCR; the TCRdb copy retains only in-frame clones and omits some. This table holds 160,000 or so clones, more than 65% found once. Sequences were obtained from peripheral blood. The receptors originated from a woman aged 45 to 65 with acute or convalescent COVID-19.

The V call is TRBV5-1, the J call TRBJ1-2; D is perhaps TRBD1 (5 bases). Germline V gene sequence: CDR1 SGHRS, CDR2 YFSETQ. The CDR3 contains 14 residues. Between the trimmed V and J ends, which lost 4 bases and 5 bases, there was a span of 15 bases. CDR3 DNA sequence: TGCGCCAGCAGCACGACAGTGACTGGTTATGGCTACACCTTC. It yields the protein CASSTTVTGYGYTF.

V and J are TRBV7-2 and TRBJ1-5; 7 nucleotides line up with TRBD1. Looked up from germline, CDR1 is SGHTA and CDR2 is FQGNSA. This CDR3 is 15 amino acids long. V was pared by 3 bases and J by 3 bases, with 5 bases of the junction left unmatched. The CDR3 coding sequence is TGTGCCAGCAGCTTCGGGGGACAGCACAATCAGCCCCAGCATTTT. Protein product: CASSFGGQHNQPQHF.

This CDR3 reads CSFSGQSNEKLFF. In DNA form, the CDR3 reads TGCAGCTTCTCGGGACAGTCTAATGAAAAACTGTTTTTT. This rearrangement joins TRBV29-1 to TRBJ1-4; 7 bases are shared with TRBD1. With V trimmed by 8 bases and J by 3 bases, 6 bases remained unmatched. The CDR3 covers 13 residues. CDR1 is SQVTM and CDR2 is ANQGSEA in the germline V gene.

The rearrangement links TRBV5-5 to TRBJ2-7; 7 bases match TRBD2. The length of the CDR3 is 14 residues. With V trimmed by 6 bases and J by 3 bases, 9 bases remained unmatched. CDR1 is SGHKS, CDR2 YYEKEE, per germline (reference sequence). The CDR3 is CASTLGWGGYEQYF. CDR3 nucleotides: TGTGCCAGCACTTTAGGGTGGGGGGGCTACGAGCAGTACTTC.

The gene calls are TRBV7-2 and TRBJ2-3; maybe TRBD2 (5 bases). Trimming took 5 bases from V and 2 from J, leaving 14 bases between them. The CDR3 covers 15 residues. Germline assignment: CDR1 SGHTA and CDR2 FQGNSA. As DNA, the CDR3 is TGTGCCAGCAGCCCCCCGAGAGGGTTCACAGATACGCAGTATTTT. Translation gives CASSPPRGFTDTQYF. The whole variable domain, remainder taken from reference TRBV7-2 and TRBJ2-3, is GAGVSQSPSNKVTEKGKDVELRCDPISGHTALYWYRQSLGQGLEFLIYFQGNSAPDKSGLPSDRFSAERTGGSVSTLTIQRTQQEDSAVYLCASSPPRGFTDTQYFGPGTRLTVL.

J is TRBJ1-2 and V is TRBV18; D unclear. The CDR3 has 13 residues. Per germline, CDR1 KGHSH and CDR2 LQKENI. Trimming pared 3 bases from V and 8 bases from J, leaving 13 bases between. CDR3 loop: CASSPAREEGYTF. CDR3 nucleotides: TGTGCCAGCTCACCCGCCCGGGAGGAGGGCTACACCTTC.

The rearrangement links TRBV6-5 to TRBJ2-5, with 8 bases matching TRBD2. Losses at the gene ends were 0 bases for V and 5 bases for J; bases not matched to a gene: 5. The CDR3 covers 15 residues. CDR1 and CDR2 from the germline V gene are MNHEY and SVGAGI. The CDR3 loop reads CASSYSGRGAETQYF. The CDR3 coding sequence is TGTGCCAGCAGTTACTCGGGGCGGGGGGCGGAGACCCAGTACTTC.

Points on this clone: Other DNA sequences in the same sample also yield this CDR3. The chain links TRBV6-5 to TRBJ2-1, with 8 bases matching TRBD2. This CDR3 is 15 amino acids long. Trimming at V came to 4 bases and at J to 3 bases, leaving 5 bases not matched to a gene. Germline lookup yields CDR1 MNHEY and CDR2 SVGAGI. The CDR3 nucleotides read TGTGCCAGCAGTTTAGCGGGACTTGACTACAATGAGCAGTTCTTC. Protein product: CASSLAGLDYNEQFF.

The rearrangement joins TRBV6-5 to TRBJ2-1; TRBD1 might be the D (6 bases). Germline loops: CDR1 MNHEY, CDR2 SVGAGI. The CDR3 is 15 residues long. V was shortened by 6 bases and J by 7 bases, with 19 bases between the two germline ends. CDR3 in DNA: TGTGCCAGCAGACTCCTCCAACAGGGAGTGAATGAGCAGTTCTTC. This sequence encodes CASRLLQQGVNEQFF.

J is TRBJ2-1 and V is TRBV5-1; a weak D match, TRBD2 (5 bases). Germline V gene data show CDR1 as SGHRS and CDR2 as YFSETQ. This CDR3 is 15 amino acids long. Trimming stripped 0 bases from V and 2 bases from J, with 9 bases between. The CDR3 sequence: CASSLEGGPYNEQFF. As DNA, the CDR3 is TGCGCCAGCAGCTTGGAAGGCGGGCCCTACAATGAGCAGTTCTTC.

The rearrangement uses TRBV12-5 and TRBJ1-5; the D is unclear. This CDR3 region has 12 residues. V dropped 3 bases and J dropped 10 bases, with 10 bases sitting between them. Per germline, CDR1 LGHNT and CDR2 FRNRAP. In DNA form, the CDR3 reads TGTGCTAGTGGTTTTCCCTTGGGCCCCCAGCATTTT. This encodes CASGFPLGPQHF. The full variable domain, completed using reference TRBV12-5 and TRBJ1-5, is DARVTQTPRHKVTEMGQEVTMRCQPILGHNTVFWYRQTMMQGLELLAYFRNRAPLDDSGMPKDRFSAEMPDATLATLKIQPSEPRDSAVYFCASGFPLGPQHFGDGTRLSIL.

The V and J genes are TRBV12-3 or TRBV12-4 and TRBJ2-7; D is undetermined. The germline V and J ends were trimmed by 6 bases and 6 bases, with 12 bases remaining between them. The CDR3 is 12 amino acids. In DNA form, the CDR3 reads TGTGCCAGCAGCTTCGCGTGGAGCGAGCAGTACTTC. Translated: CASSFAWSEQYF.

The chain recombines TRBV11-2 with TRBJ1-6; D perhaps matches TRBD1 (6 bases). Germline assignment: CDR1 SGHAT and CDR2 FQNNGV. The germline V and J ends were trimmed by 5 bases and 11 bases, with 13 bases remaining between them. The CDR3 spans 13 residues. Here the CDR3 DNA reads TGTGCCAGCAGCCCGGGACAACCCGCACCCCTCCACTTT. Its translation is CASSPGQPAPLHF.

V is TRBV4-3 and J is TRBJ2-3; D is perhaps TRBD2 (6 bases). The CDR3 covers 15 residues. Between the trimmed V and J ends, which lost 0 bases and 4 bases, there was a span of 11 bases. The germline V gene encodes CDR1 LGHNA and CDR2 YSLEER. The CDR3 region has the DNA TGCGCCAGCAGCCAAGAATGGAGGGGAGCAGATACGCAGTATTTT. Protein sequence: CASSQEWRGADTQYF.

The chain recombines TRBV5-4 with TRBJ1-1; the D gene is possibly TRBD1 (6 bases). Trimming left V 0 bases short and J 3 bases short, with 9 bases between. The V gene's germline CDR1 is SGHNT and CDR2 YYREEE (reference sequence). The CDR3 is 14 amino acids. In nucleotides, the CDR3 is TGTGCCAGCAGCTTGGGCGCAGGGGACACTGAAGCTTTCTTT. Its protein is CASSLGAGDTEAFF.

J is TRBJ1-2 and V is TRBV28; no reliable D call. Trimming removed 3 bases from V and 3 bases from J, with 11 bases in between. The V gene's germline CDR1 is MDHEN and CDR2 SYDVKM. This CDR3 spans 14 amino acids. In DNA, the CDR3 is TGTGCCAGCAGTTTCTCGGAGGTGTACTATGGCTACACCTTC. It codes for CASSFSEVYYGYTF.

This chain uses TRBV9 with TRBJ2-7; 7 nucleotides line up with TRBD1. V was clipped by 3 bases and J by 12 bases; unmatched bases: 3. This CDR3 contains 10 residues. The V gene's germline CDR1 is SGDLS and CDR2 YYNGEE. CDR3 DNA: TGTGCCAGCAGCGCGGGACAGCCGTACTTC. Its translation is CASSAGQPYF. Full variable domain (outside the CDR3, taken from reference TRBV9 and TRBJ2-7): DSGVTQTPKHLITATGQRVTLRCSPRSGDLSVYWYQQSLDQGLQFLIQYYNGEERAKGNILERFSAQQFPDLHSELNLSSLELGDSALYFCASSAGQPYFGPGTRLTVT.

This chain connects TRBV10-3 to TRBJ1-1; TRBD1 is a possible D gene (6 bases). From germline, CDR1 is ENHRY and CDR2 SYGVKD. V lost 10 bases and J 3 bases, leaving 24 bases between the germline ends. This CDR3 is built from 16 residues. DNA for the CDR3: TGTGCCAGCTCCACAGGGTCGAGTAGATGGGACACTGAAGCTTTCTTT. Amino acids: CASSTGSSRWDTEAFF.

This chain uses TRBV9 with TRBJ1-6; D not certain. CDR1 is SGDLS, CDR2 YYNGEE, per germline. The CDR3 length is 13 residues. The V gene lost 2 bases and the J gene lost 7 bases, with 7 bases spanning the gap. The DNA of the CDR3 is TGTGCCAGCAGCGTTCAGAGGAATTCACCCCTCCACTTT. Translating gives CASSVQRNSPLHF.

This chain uses TRBV6-1 with TRBJ2-2, with 8 bases matching TRBD1. The V and J ends lost 4 bases and 4 bases, in that order; junction bases with no gene match: 5. CDR3 length: 15 amino acids. Per germline, CDR1 MNHNS and CDR2 SASEGT. This CDR3 is CASSGGQGGTGELFF. The CDR3, as DNA: TGTGCCAGCAGTGGCGGACAGGGAGGCACCGGGGAGCTGTTTTTT.

The V call is TRBV21-1, the J call TRBJ1-2. TRBV21-1 is a documented pseudogene. The CDR3 has 14 residues. This CDR3 reads CASTRRGRDYGYTF. Here the CDR3 DNA reads TGTGCCAGCACCCGGAGAGGGAGGGACTATGGCTACACCTTC.

V and J are TRBV6-5 and TRBJ2-7, with D perhaps TRBD2 (6 bases). Trimming removed 2 bases from V and 7 bases from J, with 18 bases in between. CDR1 and CDR2 (germline): MNHEY, SVGAGI. CDR3 length: 15 residues. Here the CDR3 reads CASSYIRGTGGEQYF. As DNA, the CDR3 is TGTGCCAGCAGTTACATCCGGGGCACCGGAGGGGAGCAGTACTTC.

The V gene is TRBV14, the J gene TRBJ1-3; TRBD1 might be the D (5 bases). The V gene lost 4 bases and the J gene lost 3 bases, with 13 bases spanning the gap. The CDR3 extends over 15 amino acids. CDR1 and CDR2 from the germline V gene are SGHDN and FVKESK. CDR3 in DNA: TGTGCCAGCAGCCGGGACTTATTCAGTGGAAACACCATATATTTT. Protein sequence: CASSRDLFSGNTIYF.

V usage is TRBV5-1 and J usage is TRBJ1-3; TRBD1 aligns across 8 bases. The CDR3 contains 18 residues. The germline CDR1 and CDR2 sequences are SGHRS and YFSETQ. V gave up 0 bases and J gave up 0 bases; unmatched junction bases: 8. In DNA, the CDR3 is TGCGCCAGCAGCTTGGCCGGTGTTCAGGGGGCCTCTGGAAACACCATATATTTT. Its translation: CASSLAGVQGASGNTIYF.

This clone was observed a few times. This rearrangement joins TRBV24-1 to TRBJ2-7, with D possibly matching TRBD2 (5 bases). Germline CDR1 KGHDR, CDR2 SFDVKD. V was trimmed by 10 bases and J by 6 bases, leaving 12 bases between them. The CDR3 totals 11 residues. The CDR3 here is CATGEGSEQYF. CDR3 sequence (DNA): TGTGCCACGGGCGAGGGATCCGAGCAGTACTTC.

V usage is TRBV2 and J usage is TRBJ1-1; D is possibly TRBD1 (5 bases). The V gene's germline CDR1 is SNHLY and CDR2 FYNNEI. V was shortened by 7 bases and J by 8 bases, with 17 bases between the two germline ends. The CDR3 sequence is 13 residues long. In nucleotides, the CDR3 is TGTGCCAGCACCCAAGGTAGGGGCCGGGAAGCTTTCTTT. Its protein is CASTQGRGREAFF.